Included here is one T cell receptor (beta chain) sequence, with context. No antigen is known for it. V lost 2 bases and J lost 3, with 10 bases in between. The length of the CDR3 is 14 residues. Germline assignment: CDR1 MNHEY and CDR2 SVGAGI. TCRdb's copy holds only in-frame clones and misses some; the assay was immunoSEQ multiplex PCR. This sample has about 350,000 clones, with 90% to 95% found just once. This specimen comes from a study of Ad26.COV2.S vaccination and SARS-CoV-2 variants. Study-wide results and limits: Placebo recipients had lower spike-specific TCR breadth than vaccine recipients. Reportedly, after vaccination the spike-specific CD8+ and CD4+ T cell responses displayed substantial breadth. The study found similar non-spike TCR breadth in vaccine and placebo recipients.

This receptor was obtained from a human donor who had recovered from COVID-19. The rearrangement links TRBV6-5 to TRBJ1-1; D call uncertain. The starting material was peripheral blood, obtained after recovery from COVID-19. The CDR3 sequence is CASSYERPYTEAFF. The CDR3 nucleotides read TGTGCCAGCAGTTACGAAAGGCCCTACACTGAAGCTTTCTTT.